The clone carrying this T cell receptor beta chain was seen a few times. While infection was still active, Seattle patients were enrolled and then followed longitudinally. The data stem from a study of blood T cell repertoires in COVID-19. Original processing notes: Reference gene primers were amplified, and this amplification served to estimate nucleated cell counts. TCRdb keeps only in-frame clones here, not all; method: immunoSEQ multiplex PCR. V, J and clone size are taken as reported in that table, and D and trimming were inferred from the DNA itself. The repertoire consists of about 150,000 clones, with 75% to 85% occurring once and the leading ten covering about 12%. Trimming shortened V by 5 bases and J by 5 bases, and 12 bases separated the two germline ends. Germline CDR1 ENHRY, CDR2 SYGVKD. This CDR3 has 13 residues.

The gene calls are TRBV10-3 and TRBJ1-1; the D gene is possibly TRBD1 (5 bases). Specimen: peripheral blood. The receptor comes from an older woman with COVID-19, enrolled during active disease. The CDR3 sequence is CAISRRTTTEAFF. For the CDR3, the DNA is TGTGCCATCAGTCGGCGGACAACGACTGAAGCTTTCTTT.